One and the same sample provided the 31 T cell receptor beta chains below, sequenced in a study of metastatic and nonmetastatic thyroid tumors. TCRdb re-called the PCR reads through MiXCR. The sample lists about 26,000 clones; around 25% were seen once. Among the patients, none had received any treatment before thyroid surgery. The material sequenced was blood. The receptors shown here come from a female donor with papillary thyroid cancer or a benign thyroid nodule (not recorded which). Some clones in this sample may be carry-over from other donors' samples.

There are many counts of this clone. The chain is built from TRBV27 and TRBJ2-2; 12 positions match TRBD2. V lost 6 bases to trimming and J lost 10 bases; unmatched junction nucleotides: 9. The CDR3 is 15 amino acids. The V gene's germline CDR1 is MNHEY and CDR2 SMNVEV (reference sequence). The CDR3 region is CASSSRTSGKPELFF. The CDR3 region has the DNA TGTGCCAGCAGCTCCCGGACTAGCGGGAAGCCGGAGCTGTTTTTT.

This chain uses TRBV4-3 with TRBJ1-5; D unresolved. Per germline, CDR1 LGHNA and CDR2 YSLEER. Trimming removed 0 bases from V and 6 bases from J, with 6 bases in between. This CDR3 has 13 amino acids. CDR3 sequence: CASSQDFSQPQHF. The CDR3 nucleotides read TGCGCCAGCAGCCAAGATTTTAGTCAGCCCCAGCATTTT.

This clone was found many times. The chain joins TRBV5-4 to TRBJ2-7, with D hard to call. Trimming stripped 4 bases from V and 0 bases from J, with 11 bases between. This CDR3 has 14 amino acids. CDR1 is SGHNT, CDR2 YYREEE, per germline (reference sequence). The chain's CDR3 is CASSPAGSSYEQYF. CDR3 nucleotide sequence: TGTGCCAGCAGCCCGGCAGGTTCCTCCTACGAGCAGTACTTC.

This clone was seen repeatedly, ten times or more. The gene calls are TRBV10-3 and TRBJ1-3; possible D gene TRBD1, 6 bases. The V end lost 7 bases, the J end lost 3 bases, and 10 bases lay between the germline ends. Looked up from germline, CDR1 is ENHRY and CDR2 is SYGVKD. This CDR3 region has 13 residues. In DNA form, the CDR3 reads TGTGCCATCATGAGCAGGGGTGGAAACACCATATATTTT. Residues: CAIMSRGGNTIYF.

This clone showed up many times. This same CDR3 is encoded by further DNA sequences in the sample. CDR3 region: CASSPTGYTEAFF. The CDR3 DNA reads TGTGCCAGCAGCCCGACAGGGTACACTGAAGCTTTCTTT. J is TRBJ1-1 and V is TRBV12-3 or TRBV12-4; 7 positions agree with TRBD1. The CDR3 has 13 amino acids. V shed 6 bases, J shed 3 bases, and the junction held 4 bases outside the gene matches.

This clone was seen at least ten times. The chain has TRBV27 and TRBJ1-1; D is unresolved. The CDR3 loop spans 16 amino acids. Germline V gives CDR1 MNHEY, CDR2 SMNVEV (reference sequence). Trimming cost V 4 bases and J 0 bases, with 15 bases left between them. The CDR3 is CASSSYSRAMNTEAFF. The CDR3 DNA reads TGTGCCAGCAGTTCGTACTCTAGGGCAATGAACACTGAAGCTTTCTTT.

On this clone: Since a much larger clone is just one base distant, this may be a read error. This CDR3 reads CASGSTSWELMWGANVLTF. CDR3 nucleotide sequence: TGTGCCAGCGGTTCGACCTCCTGGGAGCTGATGTGGGGGGCCAACGTCCTGACTTTC. The genes are TRBV12-3 or TRBV12-4 and TRBJ2-6, with D possibly matching TRBD2 (5 bases). Trimming cost V 8 bases and J 4 bases, with 27 bases left between them. The CDR3 is 19 amino acids.

Ten or more counts support this clone. V and J are TRBV5-4 and TRBJ2-7; TRBD2 is a possible D gene (5 bases). The length of the CDR3 is 14 residues. Per germline, CDR1 SGHNT and CDR2 YYREEE (reference sequence). Trimming removed 4 bases at V and 4 bases at J, with 15 bases between. The CDR3 coding sequence is TGTGCCAGCAGCAACGAGGACCCGGGGTACGAGCAGTACTTC. The encoded protein is CASSNEDPGYEQYF.

With regard to this clone: This clone may be a read error of a much larger clone one base away. The sample carries other DNA sequences with the same CDR3. V usage is TRBV7-9 and J usage is TRBJ1-1; D is ambiguous. CDR1 and CDR2 (germline): SEHNR, FQNEAQ (reference sequence). CDR3 length equals 12 residues. The CDR3 spells CASSLPYSEAFF. The CDR3, as DNA: TGTGCCAGCAGCTTACCTTACAGTGAAGCTTTCTTC. Supplemented by reference TRBV7-9 and TRBJ1-1, the full variable domain reads DTGVSQNPRHKITKRGQNVTFRCDPISEHNRLYWYRQTLGQGPEFLTYFQNEAQLEKSRLLSDRFSAERPKGSFSTLEIQRTEQGDSAMYLCASSLPYSEAFFGQGTRLTVV.

J is TRBJ2-3 and V is TRBV7-3, with TRBD1 as a possible D gene (6 bases). This CDR3 has 17 amino acids. The germline gives CDR1 SGHTA, CDR2 FQGTGA. V dropped 4 bases and J dropped 5 bases, with 22 bases sitting between them. The CDR3 loop is CASSYFGWGRGVDTQYF. In DNA, the CDR3 is TGTGCCAGCAGCTACTTTGGGTGGGGGCGAGGAGTAGATACGCAGTATTTT.

J is TRBJ2-2 and V is TRBV11-3, with D possibly called TRBD1 or TRBD2 (5 bases each). The CDR3 is 16 amino acids. Germline V gene sequence: CDR1 SGHNT, CDR2 YENEEA. V lost 5 bases and J lost 2, with 15 bases in between. The CDR3 bases are TGTGCCAGCAGCGAAGATGGGGGATCTAACACCGGGGAGCTGTTTTTT. Protein sequence: CASSEDGGSNTGELFF.

The chain is built from TRBV20-1 and TRBJ2-1, with TRBD1 identical over 7 bases. Germline lookup yields CDR1 DFQATT and CDR2 SNEGSKA (reference sequence). The V and J ends lost 7 bases and 6 bases, in that order; junction bases with no gene match: 12. The CDR3 spans 14 residues. The CDR3: CSGEQGLMGNEQFF. CDR3 nucleotide sequence: TGCAGTGGGGAACAGGGGCTGATGGGCAATGAGCAGTTCTTC.

The table lists this clone with a count of one. This chain uses TRBV4-1 with TRBJ2-3; 16 bases map to TRBD2. The CDR3 spans 21 residues. The V gene's germline CDR1 is MGHRA and CDR2 YSYEKL. V was clipped by 0 bases and J by 0 bases; unmatched bases: 9. The CDR3 DNA sequence: TGCGCCAGCAGCCAAGATAAGGGGACTAGCGGGAGGGTTATTAGCACAGATACGCAGTATTTT. Its translation: CASSQDKGTSGRVISTDTQYF.

The rearrangement uses TRBV11-2 and TRBJ2-2, with D tentatively TRBD2 (6 bases). Germline V gene lookup returns CDR1 SGHAT and CDR2 FQNNGV. Trimming removed 1 base from V and 10 bases from J, with 16 bases in between. The CDR3 runs 15 residues. The CDR3 nucleotides read TGTGCCAGCAGCTTAGTTCGGACTATTGCCGTGGAGCTGTTTTTT. Amino acid sequence: CASSLVRTIAVELFF.

This clone was seen ten or more times. The V call is TRBV20-1, the J call TRBJ1-4, with D possibly TRBD1 on 6 matching bases. V was trimmed by 4 bases and J by 7 bases, leaving 10 bases between them. Per germline, CDR1 DFQATT and CDR2 SNEGSKA (reference sequence). The length of the CDR3 is 12 residues. For the CDR3, the DNA is TGCAGTGCTAAGTCGGACAGTGAAAAACTGTTTTTT. Encoded protein: CSAKSDSEKLFF.

The chain carries TRBV30 and TRBJ1-2, with D possibly being TRBD1 (6 bases). The V end lost 3 bases, the J end lost 2 bases, and 7 bases lay between the germline ends. Germline V gene sequence: CDR1 GTSNPN, CDR2 SVGIG (reference sequence). The CDR3 spans 12 residues. The chain's CDR3 is CAWRQGNYGYTF. CDR3 sequence (DNA): TGTGCCTGGAGGCAGGGGAACTATGGCTACACCTTC.

This clone was seen only a few times. The rearrangement links TRBV12-3 or TRBV12-4 to TRBJ1-3; perhaps TRBD1 as D (6 bases). The CDR3 is 15 residues long. The V end was cut by 6 bases, the J end by 3 bases, with 15 bases between. CDR3 in DNA: TGTGCCAGCAGCCCCGGACAGTGGAGTGGAAACACCATATATTTT. It translates to CASSPGQWSGNTIYF.

This clone was found many times. V and J are TRBV4-2 and TRBJ1-5; D may be TRBD1 (5 bases). Germline-derived CDR1 and CDR2 are LGHNA and YNFKEQ. Trimming left V 0 bases short and J 1 base short, with 7 bases between. There are 15 residues in the CDR3. This chain's CDR3 is CASSQEGGSNQPQHF. The CDR3 nucleotides read TGTGCCAGCAGCCAAGAGGGGGGGAGCAATCAGCCCCAGCATTTT.

The gene calls are TRBV30 and TRBJ1-3, with D hard to call. The V end was cut by 4 bases, the J end by 4 bases, with 20 bases between. The CDR3 is 16 residues long. Germline V gene data show CDR1 as GTSNPN and CDR2 as SVGIG (reference sequence). CDR3 residues: CAWTLGRWQSGNTIYF. CDR3 DNA: TGTGCCTGGACGCTCGGCAGGTGGCAATCCGGAAACACCATATATTTT.

The chain joins TRBV9 to TRBJ2-3; 8 bases match TRBD1. CDR1 SGDLS and CDR2 YYNGEE come from the germline V gene. The CDR3 is 16 amino acids. The J segment lost 4 bases and the V segment lost 1 base, leaving 8 bases of the junction unmatched. CDR3 DNA: TGTGCCAGCAGCGTAATGGGAGACAGGGGCGCAGATACGCAGTATTTT. The encoded protein is CASSVMGDRGADTQYF. The full variable domain, with the rest looked up from reference TRBV9 and TRBJ2-3, is DSGVTQTPKHLITATGQRVTLRCSPRSGDLSVYWYQQSLDQGLQFLIQYYNGEERAKGNILERFSAQQFPDLHSELNLSSLELGDSALYFCASSVMGDRGADTQYFGPGTRLTVL.

A word on this clone: The junction differs from germline at one of its ends, possibly a read error. This chain links TRBV6-1 with TRBJ1-5; D is perhaps TRBD1 (5 bases). The CDR3 runs to 15 residues. Germline loops: CDR1 MNHNS, CDR2 SASEGT. CDR3 DNA: TGTACCAGCGCAAGAGAGGGACGGGGTTTTCAGCCCCAGCATTTT. It yields the protein CTSAREGRGFQPQHF.

The rearrangement joins TRBV28 to TRBJ2-2; weak D call: TRBD2 (6 bases). V was clipped by 5 bases and J by 7 bases, with 14 bases between them. The germline CDR1 and CDR2 sequences are MDHEN and SYDVKM. This CDR3 region has 14 residues. Here the CDR3 DNA reads TGTGCCAGCAGTCCCTCTAGCGCAAGCGGGGAGCTGTTTTTT. This encodes CASSPSSASGELFF. Combining the CDR3 with reference TRBV28 and TRBJ2-2 gives the whole variable domain DVKVTQSSRYLVKRTGEKVFLECVQDMDHENMFWYRQDPGLGLRLIYFSYDVKMKEKGDIPEGYSVSREKKERFSLILESASTNQTSMYLCASSPSSASGELFFGEGSRLTVL.

As regards this clone: Relative to the germline gene, one junction end is altered; a read error may explain this. The chain is built from TRBV6-2 or TRBV6-3 and TRBJ1-4; no clear D. The CDR3 has 15 amino acids. Germline-derived CDR1 and CDR2 are MNHEY and SVGEGT. The CDR3 is CARSLTDNLEKMLFF. The CDR3 DNA is TGTGCCAGAAGTTTGACCGATAACTTGGAAAAAATGTTGTTTTTT.

The chain has TRBV20-1 and TRBJ1-3; no reliable D call. The CDR3 is 14 residues long. Looked up from germline, CDR1 is DFQATT and CDR2 is SNEGSKA (reference sequence). Trimming took 0 bases from V and 7 from J, leaving 13 bases between them. The DNA of the CDR3 is TGCAGTGCTAGAGATCGTCAGATGGGGAACACCATATATTTT. This gives the protein CSARDRQMGNTIYF.

The sample holds many counts of this clone. The V call is TRBV5-4, the J call TRBJ2-2; TRBD2 might be the D (6 bases). Per germline, CDR1 SGHNT and CDR2 YYREEE (reference sequence). The CDR3 has 20 amino acids. The V end was cut by 1 base, the J end by 2 bases, with 24 bases between. The CDR3 region has the DNA TGTGCCAGCAGCTTGTACGTCCAACGCACCTCGGCGGGAAACACCGGGGAGCTGTTTTTT. Translation: CASSLYVQRTSAGNTGELFF.

The chain uses TRBV20-1 and TRBJ2-7; TRBD2 matches at 9 bases. CDR1 and CDR2 (germline): DFQATT, SNEGSKA (reference sequence). With 6 bases clipped from V and 2 bases from J, the junction kept 5 bases outside the gene matches. The CDR3 spans 13 residues. The CDR3 sequence is CSARLAEAYEQYF. CDR3 sequence (DNA): TGCAGTGCGAGACTAGCGGAGGCCTACGAGCAGTACTTC.

This clone has at least ten counts. V usage is TRBV7-9 and J usage is TRBJ2-1; D possibly corresponds to TRBD2 (6 bases). The germline V gene has CDR1 SEHNR and CDR2 FQNEAQ (reference sequence). This CDR3 spans 14 amino acids. The germline V and J ends were trimmed by 7 bases and 0 bases, with 10 bases remaining between them. The chain's CDR3 is CASIRGSSYNEQFF. Here the CDR3 DNA reads TGTGCCAGCATACGGGGGAGCTCCTACAATGAGCAGTTCTTC.

This clone was seen at least ten times. CDR3 loop: CASRSLGPGQLRNASGANVLTF. DNA for the CDR3: TGTGCCAGCAGAAGTTTGGGCCCGGGACAGCTCAGGAACGCCTCTGGGGCCAACGTCCTGACTTTC. The chain joins TRBV16 to TRBJ2-6; TRBD1 matches at 7 bases. The CDR3 length is 22 residues. CDR1 KGHSY and CDR2 FQNENV come from the germline V gene. Germline trimming cut 6 bases from V and 0 bases from J; bases unmatched to any gene: 23.

The rearrangement joins TRBV27 to TRBJ2-6; TRBD2 matches at 10 bases. Germline CDR1 and CDR2: MNHEY and SMNVEV (reference sequence). The CDR3 consists of 20 residues. J was trimmed by 0 bases and V by 3 bases; bases with no gene match: 11. This CDR3 is CASSFRGLAGVFSGANVLTF. The CDR3 coding sequence is TGTGCCAGCAGTTTTCGTGGGCTAGCGGGAGTCTTCTCTGGGGCCAACGTCCTGACTTTC.

Points on this clone: No conserved phenylalanine or tryptophan ends this CDR3, so it is likely a read error. The rearrangement links TRBV11-1 to TRBJ2-3; TRBD1 agrees at 8 bases. This CDR3 contains 16 residues. Germline loops: CDR1 SGHAT, CDR2 FQDESV (reference sequence). The CDR3 loop is CASSPGQVIFTYTQYL. Written as DNA, the CDR3 is TGTGCCAGCAGCCCGGGACAGGTGATTTTCACATATACGCAGTATCTT.

This clone was found many times. The chain has TRBV16 and TRBJ2-7; the match to TRBD1 covers 7 bases. Looked up from germline, CDR1 is KGHSY and CDR2 is FQNENV. J lost 2 bases, V lost 2 bases, and 9 bases had no gene match. This CDR3 spans 16 amino acids. DNA for the CDR3: TGTGCCAGCAGCCAAGCTAGGGGGCGCGGCCCCTACGAGCAGTACTTC. This encodes CASSQARGRGPYEQYF.